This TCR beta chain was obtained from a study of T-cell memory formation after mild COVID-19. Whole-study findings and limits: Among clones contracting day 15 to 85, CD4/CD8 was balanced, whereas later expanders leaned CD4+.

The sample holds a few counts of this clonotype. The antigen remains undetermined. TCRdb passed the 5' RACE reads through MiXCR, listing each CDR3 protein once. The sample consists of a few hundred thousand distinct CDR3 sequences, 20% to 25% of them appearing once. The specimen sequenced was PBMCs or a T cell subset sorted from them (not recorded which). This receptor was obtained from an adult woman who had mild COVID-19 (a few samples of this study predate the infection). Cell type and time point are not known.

The CDR3 loop reads CSAPGRVNTEAFF. CDR3 nucleotides: TGCAGTGCCCCGGGCAGGGTGAACACTGAAGCTTTCTTT. The chain joins TRBV20-1 to TRBJ1-1; D is perhaps TRBD1 (5 bases). Germline-derived CDR1 and CDR2 are DFQATT and SNEGSKA (reference sequence). Trimming took off 6 bases at V and 0 bases at J, with 11 bases between the two ends. This CDR3 contains 13 residues.